These 19 T cell receptor beta chains share one sample of origin, sequenced in a study of shared T cell receptors in the human thymus. The table came from immunoSEQ multiplex PCR; TCRdb's copy has only in-frame clones and leaves some out. The sample gives hundreds of thousands of clones, 87% of which show up once; 0.009% to 0.0095% is in the top ten. Another study also made use of these data, one on human thymus T cells.

Sequenced: thymocytes. Receptor source: a boy less than two years old with a congenital heart defect.

The chain recombines TRBV15 with TRBJ1-2, with 7 bases aligning to TRBD1. Trimming at V came to 3 bases and at J to 3 bases, leaving 19 bases not matched to a gene. The CDR3 extends over 19 amino acids. The germline V gene encodes CDR1 LNHNV and CDR2 YYDKDF (reference sequence). The CDR3 DNA follows: TGTGCCACCAGCAGGCCCAACGGGACAGTGGAGGGTGAAGACTATGGCTACACCTTC. Translation: CATSRPNGTVEGEDYGYTF.

This chain joins TRBV6-5 and TRBJ2-6, with D unresolved. This CDR3 region has 15 residues. Germline V lookup: CDR1 MNHEY, CDR2 SVGAGI. The ends were cut back, 1 base at V and 0 bases at J, with 4 bases in the middle. CDR3 amino acids: CASSYCSSGANVLTF. CDR3 DNA: TGTGCCAGCAGTTACTGCAGCTCTGGGGCCAACGTCCTGACTTTC.

V usage is TRBV28 and J usage is TRBJ1-1; no reliable D call. Trimming removed 6 bases from V and 0 bases from J, with 11 bases in between. Per the germline V gene, CDR1 is MDHEN and CDR2 is SYDVKM. The CDR3 spans 14 residues. This CDR3 is CASSGGSLNTEAFF. The DNA of the CDR3 is TGTGCCAGCAGCGGAGGCAGCCTGAACACTGAAGCTTTCTTT. Complete variable domain (other parts from reference TRBV28 and TRBJ1-1): DVKVTQSSRYLVKRTGEKVFLECVQDMDHENMFWYRQDPGLGLRLIYFSYDVKMKEKGDIPEGYSVSREKKERFSLILESASTNQTSMYLCASSGGSLNTEAFFGQGTRLTVV.

As for this clone: Within the sample, other DNA sequences also encode this same CDR3. The rearrangement uses TRBV30 and TRBJ1-5; no reliable D call. This CDR3 spans 12 amino acids. The germline V gene has CDR1 GTSNPN and CDR2 SVGIG (reference sequence). Between the trimmed V and J ends, which lost 0 bases and 10 bases, there was a span of 10 bases. The DNA of the CDR3 is TGTGCCTGGAGTGTGGGGAGCCAACCCCAGCATTTT. Translation gives CAWSVGSQPQHF.

This chain connects TRBV5-1 to TRBJ2-7, with TRBD1 matching over 7 bases. This CDR3 has 17 amino acids. The germline CDR1 and CDR2 sequences are SGHRS and YFSETQ. V lost 4 bases, J lost 2 bases, and 15 bases stayed unmatched. This CDR3 is CASSQSDGDRDTYEQYF. The CDR3 DNA reads TGCGCCAGCAGCCAGTCTGACGGTGACAGGGATACCTACGAGCAGTACTTC.

This chain uses TRBV18 with TRBJ2-5, with D hard to call. Trimming shortened V by 2 bases and J by 3 bases, and 7 bases separated the two germline ends. Looked up from germline, CDR1 is KGHSH and CDR2 is LQKENI. This CDR3 is 13 amino acids long. CDR3 in amino acids: CASSPMSKETQYF. The CDR3 DNA is TGTGCCAGCTCACCAATGTCCAAAGAGACCCAGTACTTC.

The CDR3 sequence: CASSLVGEEDEQYF. The CDR3 DNA follows: TGTGCCAGCAGCTTGGTTGGGGAGGAGGACGAGCAGTACTTC. The rearrangement links TRBV5-4 to TRBJ2-7, with D possibly matching TRBD2 (6 bases). The germline V gene has CDR1 SGHNT and CDR2 YYREEE (reference sequence). Trimming removed 0 bases at V and 5 bases at J, with 12 bases between. This CDR3 is built from 14 residues. The full variable domain, with the rest looked up from reference TRBV5-4 and TRBJ2-7, is ETGVTQSPTHLIKTRGQQVTLRCSSQSGHNTVSWYQQALGQGPQFIFQYYREEENGRGNFPPRFSGLQFPNYSSELNVNALELDDSALYLCASSLVGEEDEQYFGPGTRLTVT.

The rearrangement uses TRBV27 and TRBJ1-1; perhaps TRBD1 as D (5 bases). CDR3 length equals 14 residues. Trimming cost V 7 bases and J 2 bases, with 14 bases left between them. Germline CDR1 reads MNHEY; CDR2 reads SMNVEV (reference sequence). In nucleotides, the CDR3 is TGTGCCAGCAAATTAGTTAGGGGCAACACTGAAGCTTTCTTT. Its translation is CASKLVRGNTEAFF.

The chain carries TRBV14 and TRBJ1-2; 9 bases match TRBD1. In germline, CDR1 is SGHDN, CDR2 FVKESK. The V gene end was trimmed by 4 bases and the J gene end by 8 bases; junction bases not matched to a gene: 8. This CDR3 has 14 amino acids. This chain's CDR3 is CASSLPGQGLGYTF. CDR3 nucleotide sequence: TGTGCCAGCAGCCTCCCCGGACAGGGGTTAGGCTACACCTTC.

CDR3 in amino acids: CASSLGTASNQPQHF. The CDR3 bases are TGCGCCAGCAGCTTGGGGACAGCTAGCAATCAGCCCCAGCATTTT. This rearrangement joins TRBV5-1 to TRBJ1-5; the D gene is possibly TRBD1 (6 bases). Per germline, CDR1 SGHRS and CDR2 YFSETQ. V was shortened by 0 bases and J by 0 bases, with 7 bases between the two germline ends. This CDR3 contains 15 residues.

The chain couples TRBV6-5 to TRBJ1-1; the D gene is possibly TRBD1 (5 bases). V lost 4 bases and J 0 bases, leaving 15 bases between the germline ends. Germline V CDR1 and CDR2: MNHEY, SVGAGI. The CDR3 has 16 amino acids. The CDR3 sequence is CASSWHSGGMNTEAFF. CDR3 in DNA: TGTGCCAGCAGTTGGCATTCCGGGGGGATGAACACTGAAGCTTTCTTT.

V is TRBV5-6 and J is TRBJ2-3, with 7 bases that match TRBD2. The CDR3 contains 14 residues. V dropped 1 base and J dropped 3; count of bases not matched to a gene: 2. Germline V gene lookup returns CDR1 SGHDT and CDR2 YYEEEE. The CDR3 sequence: CASSLRGGTDTQYF. The CDR3 region has the DNA TGTGCCAGCAGCTTGAGGGGAGGGACAGATACGCAGTATTTT.

V and J are TRBV7-7 and TRBJ2-3; TRBD2 matches 8 bases. V gave up 5 bases and J gave up 2 bases; unmatched junction bases: 6. CDR1 SSHAT and CDR2 FNYEAQ come from the germline V gene (reference sequence). The CDR3 contains 15 residues. CDR3: CASSTGGQDTDTQYF. The CDR3 DNA reads TGTGCCAGCAGCACGGGGGGGCAGGACACAGATACGCAGTATTTT.

This clone was counted a few times. The chain couples TRBV4-1 to TRBJ2-1; 8 bases map to TRBD2. CDR3 length: 15 amino acids. Germline CDR1 reads MGHRA; CDR2 reads YSYEKL. V lost 3 bases and J lost 6; bases outside the gene matches: 7. The CDR3 region is CASSHSSGGANEQFF. The CDR3 bases are TGCGCCAGCAGCCACTCCAGCGGGGGAGCCAATGAGCAGTTCTTC.

The CDR3 DNA reads as TGCGCCAGCAGCCAATCGGGACAGGGGGCTGGTACGCAGTATTTT. Translated, it gives CASSQSGQGAGTQYF. The chain recombines TRBV5-1 with TRBJ2-3; 12 bases are shared with TRBD1. V lost 4 bases to trimming and J lost 8 bases; unmatched junction nucleotides: 8. This CDR3 is built from 15 residues. In germline, CDR1 is SGHRS, CDR2 YFSETQ.

The chain joins TRBV4-3 to TRBJ1-5; TRBD1 agrees at 7 bases. V was clipped by 0 bases and J by 0 bases; unmatched bases: 17. Germline V lookup: CDR1 LGHNA, CDR2 YSLEER. This CDR3 has 21 amino acids. The CDR3: CASSQDYNSGQWTTSNQPQHF. As DNA, the CDR3 is TGCGCCAGCAGCCAAGATTATAACTCGGGACAGTGGACGACTAGCAATCAGCCCCAGCATTTT.

The CDR3 DNA follows: TGTGCCAGCACTAACACCGGGACTAGCGGAGGGTGGGGCTACGAGCAGTACTTC. This translates into CASTNTGTSGGWGYEQYF. V usage is TRBV25-1 and J usage is TRBJ2-7; 11 bases align to TRBD2. This CDR3 is 18 amino acids long. Per germline, CDR1 MGHDK and CDR2 SYGVNS. The junction had 17 bases not matched to a gene; V was cut back by 7 bases and J by 3 bases.

The CDR3 is CASSQTVRTGSSNQPQHF. In nucleotides, the CDR3 is TGTGCCAGCTCACAAACGGTTAGGACAGGATCGAGCAATCAGCCCCAGCATTTT. V gene TRBV25-1 combines with J gene TRBJ1-5; 7 positions match TRBD1. The J segment lost 1 base and the V segment lost 8 bases, leaving 17 bases of the junction unmatched. The CDR3 loop spans 18 amino acids. Looked up from germline, CDR1 is MGHDK and CDR2 is SYGVNS.

The chain combines TRBV9 with TRBJ2-1; D may be TRBD2 (6 bases). V lost 4 bases to trimming and J lost 3 bases, with 20 bases between them. Germline assignment: CDR1 SGDLS and CDR2 YYNGEE. The CDR3 runs to 17 residues. The CDR3 DNA is TGTGCCAGCAGCCCCCGGGAGAGGGCGAGGTACTACAATGAGCAGTTCTTC. Translating gives CASSPRERARYYNEQFF.